The entry below gives a single TCR beta chain sequence along with its context. These data come from a study of blood T cell repertoires in COVID-19. At the level of the study: T cells, B-cell-depleted T cells, or PBMCs provided the cDNA or gDNA that served as material.

The authors' processing: Quantification of nucleated cells was approximated via reference gene primer amplification. Profiled with immunoSEQ multiplex PCR; TCRdb holds only in-frame clones, not every one. Clone size and the V and J calls come from that table; the DNA yielded D and trimming. Of 270,000 or so clones in the sample, under 90% were seen once. The source material was peripheral blood. This receptor was obtained from a human donor in a cohort sampled during active COVID-19.

In DNA form, the CDR3 reads TGTGCCAGCAGTCTGGGGGGCGAGCAGTACTTC. It specifies CASSLGGEQYF. This chain uses TRBV6-5 with TRBJ2-7; D is possibly TRBD2 (6 bases). Between the trimmed V and J ends, which lost 5 bases and 6 bases, there was a span of 8 bases. Germline V gene data show CDR1 as MNHEY and CDR2 as SVGAGI. This CDR3 spans 11 amino acids.